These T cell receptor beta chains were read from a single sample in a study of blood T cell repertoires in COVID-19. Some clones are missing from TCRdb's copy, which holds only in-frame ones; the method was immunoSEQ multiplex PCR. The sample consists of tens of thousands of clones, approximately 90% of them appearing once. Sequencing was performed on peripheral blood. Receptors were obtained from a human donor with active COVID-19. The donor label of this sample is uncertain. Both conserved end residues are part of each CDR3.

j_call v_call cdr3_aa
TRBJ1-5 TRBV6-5 CASSPRSVGQPQHF
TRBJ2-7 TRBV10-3 CAISDSAYEQYF
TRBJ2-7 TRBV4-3 CASSQDRAGGSYEQYF
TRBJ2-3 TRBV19 CASSLPPDTQYF
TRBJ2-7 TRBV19 CASSNGLGGYEQYF
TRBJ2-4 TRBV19 CASSRGQGDIQYF
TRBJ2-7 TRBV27 CASRGDSYYEQYF
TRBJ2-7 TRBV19 CASSIREKSYEQYF
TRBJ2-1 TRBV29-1 CSVGTAYNEQFF
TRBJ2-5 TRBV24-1 CATSDPGDRGLVETQYF
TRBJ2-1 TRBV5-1 CASSLGTRPEQFF
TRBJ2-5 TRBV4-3 CASSQEGSSFGGTQYF
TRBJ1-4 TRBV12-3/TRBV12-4 CASSLFRGEKLFF
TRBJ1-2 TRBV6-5 CASSYQGGAGGYTF
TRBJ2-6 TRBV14 CASSQASGANVLTF
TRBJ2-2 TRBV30 CAWSPASGATGELFF
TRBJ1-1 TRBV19 CASSIFRGTNTEAFF
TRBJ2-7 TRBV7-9 CASSSSDSYEQYF
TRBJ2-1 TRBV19 CASSIFRGPYNEQFF
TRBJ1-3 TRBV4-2 CASSQDPQGAGGNTIYF
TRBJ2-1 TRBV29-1 CSASVGVGGFIEQFF
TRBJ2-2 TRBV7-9 CASTRGDTNTGELFF
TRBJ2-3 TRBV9 CASSARTRGTDTQYF
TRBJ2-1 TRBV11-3 CASSPRLAGVKEQFF
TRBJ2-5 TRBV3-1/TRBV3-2 CASSQDRGPSRGETQYF
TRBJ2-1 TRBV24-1 CATSDGLAGGSSSYNEQFF
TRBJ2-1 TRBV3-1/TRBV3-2 CASSHSREGNEQFF
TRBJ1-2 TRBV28 CASTTSVGANYGYTF
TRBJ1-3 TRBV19 CATSGTGEFLGNTIYF
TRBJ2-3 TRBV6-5 CASSYGGGAGWQYF
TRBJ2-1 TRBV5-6 CASSLLAGGENEQFF
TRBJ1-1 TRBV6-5 CASGQGVGTEAFF
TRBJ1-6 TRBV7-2 CASSLAANNSPLHF
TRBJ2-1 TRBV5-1 CASSLVGERYNEQFF
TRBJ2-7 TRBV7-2 CASSSRTISYEQYF
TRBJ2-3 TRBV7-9 CASSLPPAGDTQYF
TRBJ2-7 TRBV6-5 CASRKEAGGYYEQYF
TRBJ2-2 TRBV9 CASSVGLAGITGELFF
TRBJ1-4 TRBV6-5 CASSYRPGGHEKLFF
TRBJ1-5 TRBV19 CASSWTGIGNQPQHF
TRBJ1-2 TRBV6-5 CASSPRGGRGYTF
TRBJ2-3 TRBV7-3 CASSQGLAGDTQYF
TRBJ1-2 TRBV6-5 CASSYSQGAGGYTF
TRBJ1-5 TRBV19 CASSPFPRVGQPQHF
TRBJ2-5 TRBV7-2 CASSLAPGMGATQYF
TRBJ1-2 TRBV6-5 CASGETGGFYGYTF
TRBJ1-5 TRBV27 CASSWRGMGNQPQHF
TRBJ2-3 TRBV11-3 CASSLRLTETTDTQYF